This T cell receptor (beta chain) was retrieved from a study of T cells in women clearing cervical HPV infection. As regards this clone: The antigen is not known. The read ends 3 residues shy of where the CDR3 ends; the end is completed using the germline J gene.

Study-wide findings and caveats: Controls had more TRBV6-7 (approximately 0.16%) than cases (0.11%).

V lost 7 bases to trimming and J lost 7 bases; unmatched junction nucleotides: 13. Germline V gene data show CDR1 as SGHRS and CDR2 as YFSETQ. The CDR3 is 15 residues long. Profiled with immunoSEQ multiplex PCR; TCRdb holds only in-frame clones, not every one. This sample's table reports over 10,000 clones. The rearrangement joins TRBV5-1 to TRBJ2-1; 8 positions agree with TRBD2. The sample comprised blood buffy coat. This clonotype was obtained from a woman between 18 and 70 years old with a cervical HPV16 infection that either progressed to CIN3+ or cleared (not recorded which). This CDR3 is CASALGAGGENEQFF. The CDR3 bases that were read are TGCGCCAGCGCGTTGGGGGCGGGGGGAGAAAATGAG.